The 6 T cell receptor beta chains listed next were all sequenced from one sample in a study of blood T cells in healthy people across ages. It was with a sample-barcoded 5' primer and a J-beta primer mix that a second PCR of about 7 to 12 cycles was run. From the 5' RACE reads, TCRdb called clonotypes with MiXCR, one entry per CDR3 protein. The sample includes about 1.7 million distinct CDR3 sequences, roughly 28% of them seen just once. The material sequenced was blood. The source is a woman in her twenties or thirties in good health.

This clonotype was counted many times. This chain connects TRBV20-1 to TRBJ2-7, with 8 nucleotides matching TRBD2. Germline CDR1 is DFQATT and CDR2 is SNEGSKA (reference sequence). CDR3 length equals 14 residues. V shed 4 bases, J shed 2 bases, and the junction held 7 bases outside the gene matches. The DNA for the CDR3 is TGCAGTGCTATTCTTAGCGGGGACACCTACGAGCAGTACTTC. This codes for CSAILSGDTYEQYF.

Points on this clonotype: This sequence may be a read error, since a much larger clone differs from it by one base. Since the CDR3 does not end with the conserved phenylalanine or tryptophan, this likely comes from a read error. This rearrangement joins TRBV5-1 to TRBJ2-7; 8 bases line up with TRBD1. Germline V gene data show CDR1 as SGHRS and CDR2 as YFSETQ. This CDR3 has 14 amino acids. Germline trimming cut 4 bases from V and 5 bases from J; bases unmatched to any gene: 8. In nucleotides, the CDR3 is TGCGCCAGCAGCGCAGGGGACAGGTTGGACGAGCAGTACCTC. It is translated as CASSAGDRLDEQYL.

This clonotype has just a few counts. This sequence joins TRBV7-9 and TRBJ2-3, with 7 bases lining up with TRBD1. Germline CDR1 reads SEHNR; CDR2 reads FQNEAQ (reference sequence). The CDR3 spans 16 residues. V trimming: 6 bases; J trimming: 0 bases; junction bases outside the gene matches: 9. CDR3 loop: CASSSTGTASTDTQYF. CDR3 nucleotide sequence: TGTGCCAGCAGTTCTACCGGGACAGCAAGCACAGATACGCAGTATTTT.

This clonotype has at least ten counts. The chain carries TRBV10-3 and TRBJ2-7, with D tentatively TRBD2 (6 bases). The V gene lost 4 bases and the J gene lost 6 bases, with 10 bases spanning the gap. The V gene's germline CDR1 is ENHRY and CDR2 SYGVKD. This CDR3 spans 12 amino acids. In nucleotides, the CDR3 is TGTGCCATCAGTGGGTGGAGGGGCGAGCAGTACTTC. It specifies CAISGWRGEQYF.

This chain joins TRBV5-1 and TRBJ2-7; 7 bases are shared with TRBD1. The CDR3 contains 14 residues. V lost 0 bases to trimming and J lost 6 bases; unmatched junction nucleotides: 6. Germline V gene lookup returns CDR1 SGHRS and CDR2 YFSETQ. CDR3 amino acids: CASSLEGARGEQYF. Here the CDR3 DNA reads TGCGCCAGCAGCTTGGAGGGGGCTCGGGGCGAGCAGTACTTC.

This clonotype is a singleton in its sample. This chain joins TRBV20-1 and TRBJ1-4, with D possibly matching TRBD1 (5 bases). From germline, CDR1 is DFQATT and CDR2 SNEGSKA (reference sequence). The CDR3 runs to 15 residues. Trimming took off 3 bases at V and 0 bases at J, with 11 bases between the two ends. The DNA for the CDR3 is TGCAGTGCTAGGCCGTGGGGCACAACTAATGAAAAACTGTTTTTT. Its protein is CSARPWGTTNEKLFF.